This passage covers 2 T cell receptor beta chains from one sample sequenced in a study of cytomegalovirus exposure and HLA in healthy donors (dated by TCRdb to about 2017). The library was produced with the immunoSEQ multiplex PCR assay. A mixture of 60 forward primers for TCR Vbeta segments and 13 reverse primers for TCR Jbeta segments was used in the multiplex PCR. Held by TCRdb, this immuneACCESS table contains in-frame sequences only and omits some clones. Under half of the omission traces to an unresolved V gene where checked; the cause of the rest is unknown. This sample is represented by about 160,000 clones; 84% of them were singletons. About 6% of the sample goes to the ten largest clones. Sequenced sample: PBMCs. The receptor source for this set is a man aged 45-60 years in good health and CMV-seropositive.

The CDR3 nucleotides read TGTGCCAGCAGCTTAGCCCCCCCCACAGGGGGCGCAGGGGCTTTCTTT. Translation gives CASSLAPPTGGAGAFF. V usage is TRBV28 and J usage is TRBJ1-1; 9 bases are shared with TRBD1. The CDR3 runs to 16 residues. Germline CDR1 and CDR2: MDHEN and SYDVKM. V dropped 6 bases and J dropped 11; count of bases not matched to a gene: 19.

V usage is TRBV5-1 and J usage is TRBJ2-3; no clear D gene. Looked up from germline, CDR1 is SGHRS and CDR2 is YFSETQ. The CDR3 is 14 residues long. V lost 4 bases to trimming and J lost 3 bases, with 12 bases between them. Here the CDR3 reads CASSVGSGTDTQYF. CDR3 bases: TGCGCCAGCAGCGTTGGGTCGGGTACAGATACGCAGTATTTT.